This TCR beta chain was captured by sequencing in a study of CD8 T cells in ankylosing spondylitis. Whole-study findings and limits: In synovial fluid and blood from reactive arthritis, some motif variants were previously reported.

TCRdb fed the 5' RACE reads into MiXCR, producing one record per CDR3 protein. The table shows about 39,000 distinct CDR3 sequences, with 3% occurring only once. This clonotype appeared many times. Its antigen is unidentified. The source material was blood, either unsorted or a sorted T cell fraction (not recorded which). The receptor was isolated from a male donor with ankylosing spondylitis or in good health (not recorded which).

The CDR3 region has the DNA TGTGCCAGCAGACCTCTCGGGACACCTAGCACAGATACGCAGTATTTT. It specifies CASRPLGTPSTDTQYF. V usage is TRBV9 and J usage is TRBJ2-3, with D perhaps TRBD1 (6 bases). Germline V gene lookup returns CDR1 SGDLS and CDR2 YYNGEE. V was clipped by 5 bases and J by 0 bases, with 16 bases between them. CDR3 length: 16 amino acids.